Shown below are 2 T cell receptor beta chains from a single sample sequenced in a study of shared clonotypes between healthy human individuals. Positive CCR7 selection of CD45RO-negative cells yielded the naive CD8 cells, and terminally differentiated effector memory CD45RA+ cells were excluded. The method was immunoSEQ multiplex PCR; TCRdb's version includes in-frame clones alone and lacks a portion of them. Among around 650,000 clones listed, approximately 96% were seen once. Source material: naive CD8+ T cells sorted from blood. These receptors were collected from a woman in her thirties in good health.

The V gene is TRBV27, the J gene TRBJ2-7; 8 positions match TRBD2. Losses at the gene ends were 7 bases for V and 7 bases for J; bases not matched to a gene: 6. Germline loops: CDR1 MNHEY, CDR2 SMNVEV (reference sequence). The CDR3 spans 12 residues. The CDR3 sequence: CASKTGLGEQYF. The CDR3 DNA is TGTGCCAGCAAAACGGGACTAGGTGAGCAGTACTTC.

The CDR3 DNA is TGTGCCAGCAGCAACGAGGGGGGACTAGGAGGGGCCAACGTCCTGACTTTC. This translates into CASSNEGGLGGANVLTF. The chain couples TRBV5-4 to TRBJ2-6; 8 positions match TRBD2. The CDR3 contains 17 residues. Germline CDR1 is SGHNT and CDR2 is YYREEE (reference sequence). Losses at the gene ends were 4 bases for V and 4 bases for J; bases not matched to a gene: 10. The whole variable domain, filled in from reference TRBV5-4 and TRBJ2-6, reads ETGVTQSPTHLIKTRGQQVTLRCSSQSGHNTVSWYQQALGQGPQFIFQYYREEENGRGNFPPRFSGLQFPNYSSELNVNALELDDSALYLCASSNEGGLGGANVLTFGAGSRLTVL.